Below, 3 T cell receptor beta chains from the same sample are listed, as sequenced in a study of regulatory T cells in long-lasting Graves disease. The TCR beta library used iRepertoire HTBI primers with Arm-PCR amplification of CDR3. TCRdb reprocessed the multiplex PCR reads with MiXCR, giving one entry per CDR3 protein. The sample lists 350,000 to 400,000 distinct CDR3 sequences; less than 20% were seen once. The sample's time point: newly diagnosed GD, antithyroid drugs for less than 3 months. From RNA extracted from PBMCs, the TCR library was made. The sample here was peripheral blood mononuclear cells (PBMCs), taken at new diagnosis, from a patient treated with antithyroid drugs. These TCRs come from a female donor with Graves disease.

Here the CDR3 reads CASIDGGSQETQYF. The CDR3 DNA reads as TGTGCCAGCATAGACGGGGGCAGCCAAGAGACCCAGTACTTC. The chain is built from TRBV25-1 and TRBJ2-5; D possibly matches TRBD1 or TRBD2 (6 bases each). The germline V gene has CDR1 MGHDK and CDR2 SYGVNS. The CDR3 has 14 amino acids. Trimming stripped 7 bases from V and 1 base from J, with 13 bases between.

The chain carries TRBV5-1 and TRBJ2-7; no clear D. CDR1 is SGHRS, CDR2 YFSETQ, per germline. V lost 1 base and J 4 bases, leaving 9 bases between the germline ends. The CDR3 contains 13 residues. The CDR3 here is CASSLPRPYEQYF. The CDR3 region has the DNA TGCGCCAGCAGCTTGCCCCGACCGTACGAGCAGTACTTC. Drawing the rest from reference TRBV5-1 and TRBJ2-7, the complete variable domain is KAGVTQTPRYLIKTRGQQVTLSCSPISGHRSVSWYQQTPGQGLQFLFEYFSETQRNKGNFPGRFSGRQFSNSRSEMNVSTLELGDSALYLCASSLPRPYEQYFGPGTRLTVT.

Many counts were recorded for this clonotype. The chain joins TRBV20-1 to TRBJ2-1, with TRBD2 as a possible D gene (7 bases). The germline V and J ends were trimmed by 6 bases and 4 bases, with 16 bases remaining between them. The CDR3 length is 14 residues. Germline values: CDR1 DFQATT, CDR2 SNEGSKA (reference sequence). The CDR3 nucleotides are TGCAGTGCGCCGACAGGACTAGGTTACAATGAGCAGTTCTTC. Its protein is CSAPTGLGYNEQFF.